These 5 T cell receptor beta chains share one sample of origin, sequenced in a study of tumor-infiltrating lymphocytes in primary liver carcinoma. The input was 450 to 550 ng total RNA; TCR beta cDNA was made from it with a constant-region primer. For TCR beta, libraries were produced by three nested multiplex PCR rounds using slightly modified ARM-PCR. PCR rounds one and two used TRBV1-TRBV30 forward primers with a C-beta reverse primer for 10 cycles each. TCRdb called the multiplex PCR reads again in MiXCR, with one record for every CDR3 protein. The sample comprises 52,000 or so distinct CDR3 sequences, 65% to 85% of which are singletons, and around a quarter rests with the top ten. DNA and RNA were both co-extracted from approximately 20-30 mg of bulk tissue that had not been sorted. Sequencing used liver tumor tissue from sampling region 5. Sample subset: tumor region T5, tumor centre. The receptors stem from a man aged 35-49 years with primary liver carcinoma and hepatitis B virus infection.

There are a few counts of this clonotype. Germline and junction disagree at one end, which may indicate a read error. This chain joins TRBV4-1 and TRBJ2-7; 13 nucleotides match TRBD2. CDR3 length: 17 residues. Germline V gives CDR1 MGHRA, CDR2 YSYEKL. The chain's CDR3 is CASNQERTSGSVYEQYF. The CDR3 nucleotides are TGTGCCAGCAACCAGGAGAGGACTAGCGGGAGTGTTTACGAGCAGTACTTC.

The chain joins TRBV12-5 to TRBJ1-1; tentatively, D is TRBD1 (6 bases). Per the germline V gene, CDR1 is LGHNT and CDR2 is FRNRAP. The CDR3 is made up of 17 amino acids. Trimming cost V 2 bases and J 7 bases, with 23 bases left between them. This CDR3 is CASGLPKNRDNDIEAFF. CDR3 DNA: TGTGCTAGTGGTTTGCCTAAAAACCGGGACAATGACATTGAAGCTTTCTTT.

This clonotype appeared a single time. The conserved phenylalanine or tryptophan is not found at the CDR3 terminus, so this likely reflects a read error. The J gene is TRBJ1-1, the V gene TRBV29-1; possible D gene TRBD1, 5 bases. The length of the CDR3 is 15 residues. V was cut by 4 bases and J by 0 bases, with 15 bases left in between. Per the germline V gene, CDR1 is SQVTM and CDR2 is ANQGSEA. CDR3 nucleotides: TGCAGCGTTGCAAGGGGCTGGGGGATGAACACTGAAGCTTTCCTA. Translation: CSVARGWGMNTEAFL.

About this clonotype itself: One end of the junction varies from germline; a read error may be responsible. The chain has TRBV11-2 and TRBJ2-7; TRBD2 matches 7 bases. Germline-derived CDR1 and CDR2 are SGHAT and FQNNGV. The CDR3 is 16 residues long. The CDR3 loop reads CASSLEPSGGWVEQYF. The DNA for the CDR3 is TGTGCCAGCAGTTTAGAACCTAGCGGAGGCTGGGTCGAGCAGTACTTC.

This clonotype has more than one count but fewer than ten. This may arise from a read error, as a much more abundant clone is one base away. The chain employs TRBV4-1 and TRBJ1-6; TRBD1 aligns across 9 bases. There are 17 residues in the CDR3. Germline CDR1 MGHRA, CDR2 YSYEKL. DNA of the CDR3: TGCACCAGCAGCCAAGATCGGGGACAGGGCCGGAATTCACCCCTCCACTTT. The encoded protein is CTSSQDRGQGRNSPLHF.